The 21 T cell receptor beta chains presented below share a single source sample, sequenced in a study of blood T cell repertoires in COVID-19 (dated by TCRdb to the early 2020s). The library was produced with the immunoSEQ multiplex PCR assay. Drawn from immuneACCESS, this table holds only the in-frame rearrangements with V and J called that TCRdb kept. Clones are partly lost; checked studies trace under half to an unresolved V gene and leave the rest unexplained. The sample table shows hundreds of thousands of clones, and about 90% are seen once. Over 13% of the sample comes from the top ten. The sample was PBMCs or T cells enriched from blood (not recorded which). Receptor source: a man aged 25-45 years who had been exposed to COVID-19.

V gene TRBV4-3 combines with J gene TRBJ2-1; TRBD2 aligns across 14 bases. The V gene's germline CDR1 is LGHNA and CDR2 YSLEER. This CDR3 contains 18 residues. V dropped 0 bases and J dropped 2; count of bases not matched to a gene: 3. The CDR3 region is CASSQDLTSGGAYNEQFF. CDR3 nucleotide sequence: TGCGCCAGCAGCCAAGATTTGACTAGCGGGGGGGCCTACAATGAGCAGTTCTTC.

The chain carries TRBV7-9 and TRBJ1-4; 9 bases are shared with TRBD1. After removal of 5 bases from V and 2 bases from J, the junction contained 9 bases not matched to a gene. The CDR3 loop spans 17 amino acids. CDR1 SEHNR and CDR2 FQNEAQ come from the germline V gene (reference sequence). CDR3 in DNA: TGTGCCAGCAGCCCTTGGACAGGGGCAGGGACTAATGAAAAACTGTTTTTT. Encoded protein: CASSPWTGAGTNEKLFF.

The CDR3 DNA is TGTGCCAGCAGCTTACCAGGTTACGAGCAGTACTTC. Translating gives CASSLPGYEQYF. The V and J genes are TRBV11-1 and TRBJ2-7, with D hard to call. The germline gives CDR1 SGHAT, CDR2 FQDESV (reference sequence). This CDR3 comprises 12 residues. V was clipped by 2 bases and J by 4 bases, with 6 bases between them.

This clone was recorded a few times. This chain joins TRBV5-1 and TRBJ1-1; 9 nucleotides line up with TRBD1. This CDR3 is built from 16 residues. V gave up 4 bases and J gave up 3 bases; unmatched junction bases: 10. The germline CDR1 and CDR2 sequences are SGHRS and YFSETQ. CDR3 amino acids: CASSTHGQGFDTEAFF. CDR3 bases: TGCGCCAGCAGCACCCATGGACAGGGGTTCGACACTGAAGCTTTCTTT.

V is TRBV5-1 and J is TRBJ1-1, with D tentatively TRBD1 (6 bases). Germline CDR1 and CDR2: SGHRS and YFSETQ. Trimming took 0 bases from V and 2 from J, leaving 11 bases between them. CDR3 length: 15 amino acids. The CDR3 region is CASSLDGTSNTEAFF. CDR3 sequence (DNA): TGCGCCAGCAGCTTGGATGGGACAAGCAACACTGAAGCTTTCTTT.

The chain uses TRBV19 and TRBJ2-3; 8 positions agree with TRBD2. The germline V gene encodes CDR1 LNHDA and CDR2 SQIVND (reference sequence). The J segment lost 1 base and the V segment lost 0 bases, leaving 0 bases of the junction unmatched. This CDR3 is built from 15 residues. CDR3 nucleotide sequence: TGTGCCAGTAGTATAGATAGCGGGGGCACAGATACGCAGTATTTT. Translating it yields CASSIDSGGTDTQYF. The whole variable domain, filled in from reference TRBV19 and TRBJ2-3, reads DGGITQSPKYLFRKEGQNVTLSCEQNLNHDAMYWYRQDPGQGLRLIYYSQIVNDFQKGDIAEGYSVSREKKESFPLTVTSAQKNPTAFYLCASSIDSGGTDTQYFGPGTRLTVL.

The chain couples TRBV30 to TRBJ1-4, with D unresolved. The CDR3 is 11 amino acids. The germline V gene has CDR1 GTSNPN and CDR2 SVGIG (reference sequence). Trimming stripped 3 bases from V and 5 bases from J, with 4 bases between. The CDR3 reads CAWSRNEKLFF. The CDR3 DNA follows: TGTGCCTGGAGCCGGAATGAAAAACTGTTTTTT.

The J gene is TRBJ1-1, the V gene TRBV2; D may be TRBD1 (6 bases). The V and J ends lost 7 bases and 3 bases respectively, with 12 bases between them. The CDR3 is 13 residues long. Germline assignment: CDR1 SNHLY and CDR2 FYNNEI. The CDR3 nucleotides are TGTGCCAGCATGGGGGGGCCGGACACTGAAGCTTTCTTT. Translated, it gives CASMGGPDTEAFF.

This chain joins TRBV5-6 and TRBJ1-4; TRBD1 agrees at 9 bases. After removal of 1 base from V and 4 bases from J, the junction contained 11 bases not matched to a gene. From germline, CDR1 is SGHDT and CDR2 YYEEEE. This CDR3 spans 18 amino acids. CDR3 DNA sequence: TGTGCCAGCAGCTTGTCCGGGACAGGGTGGTCACATAATGAAAAACTGTTTTTT. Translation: CASSLSGTGWSHNEKLFF.

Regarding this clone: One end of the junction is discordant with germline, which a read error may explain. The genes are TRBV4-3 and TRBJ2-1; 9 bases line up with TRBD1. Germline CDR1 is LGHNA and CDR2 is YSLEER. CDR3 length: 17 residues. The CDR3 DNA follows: TGCGCCAGCAGCCAAAGGACTACAGGGGGCCGGTACAGTGAGCAGTTCTTC. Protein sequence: CASSQRTTGGRYSEQFF.

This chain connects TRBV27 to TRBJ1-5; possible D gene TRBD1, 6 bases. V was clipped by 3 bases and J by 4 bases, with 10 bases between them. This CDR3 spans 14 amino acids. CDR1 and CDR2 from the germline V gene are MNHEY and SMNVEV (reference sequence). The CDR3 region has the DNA TGTGCCAGCAGTTTCTCGGACAGTAATCAGCCCCAGCATTTT. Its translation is CASSFSDSNQPQHF.

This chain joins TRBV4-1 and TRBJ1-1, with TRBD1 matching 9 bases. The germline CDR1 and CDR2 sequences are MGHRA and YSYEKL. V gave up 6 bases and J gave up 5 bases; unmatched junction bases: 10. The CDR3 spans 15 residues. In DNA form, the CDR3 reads TGCGCCAGCAGTTCGTTTGGGACAGGGAGAACTGAAGCTTTCTTT. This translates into CASSSFGTGRTEAFF.

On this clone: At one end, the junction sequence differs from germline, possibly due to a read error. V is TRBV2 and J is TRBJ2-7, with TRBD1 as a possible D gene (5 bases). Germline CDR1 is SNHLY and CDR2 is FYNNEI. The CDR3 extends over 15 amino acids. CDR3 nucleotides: TGTGCCAGCAGGGAAGTAGGGGTTATTTTCTACGAGCAGTACTTC. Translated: CASREVGVIFYEQYF.

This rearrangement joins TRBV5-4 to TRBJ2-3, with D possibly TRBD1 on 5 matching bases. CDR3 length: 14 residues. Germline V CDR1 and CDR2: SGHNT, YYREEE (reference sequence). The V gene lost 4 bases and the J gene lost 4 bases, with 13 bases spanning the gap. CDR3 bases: TGTGCCAGCAGCACCAGGACATCATCAGATACGCAGTATTTT. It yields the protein CASSTRTSSDTQYF. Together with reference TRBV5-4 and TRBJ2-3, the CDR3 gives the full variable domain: ETGVTQSPTHLIKTRGQQVTLRCSSQSGHNTVSWYQQALGQGPQFIFQYYREEENGRGNFPPRFSGLQFPNYSSELNVNALELDDSALYLCASSTRTSSDTQYFGPGTRLTVL.

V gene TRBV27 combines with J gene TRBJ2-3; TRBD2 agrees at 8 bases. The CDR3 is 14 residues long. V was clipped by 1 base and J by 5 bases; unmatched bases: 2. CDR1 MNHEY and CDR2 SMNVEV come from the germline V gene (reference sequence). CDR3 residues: CASSLFGGVDTQYF. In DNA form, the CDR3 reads TGTGCCAGCAGTTTATTCGGGGGGGTAGATACGCAGTATTTT.

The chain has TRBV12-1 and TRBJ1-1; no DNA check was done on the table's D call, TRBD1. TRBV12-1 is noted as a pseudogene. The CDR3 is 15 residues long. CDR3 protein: CARPWAEQGDRVAFF. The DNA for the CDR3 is TGTGCCAGACCATGGGCTGAACAGGGTGATAGGGTAGCTTTCTTT.

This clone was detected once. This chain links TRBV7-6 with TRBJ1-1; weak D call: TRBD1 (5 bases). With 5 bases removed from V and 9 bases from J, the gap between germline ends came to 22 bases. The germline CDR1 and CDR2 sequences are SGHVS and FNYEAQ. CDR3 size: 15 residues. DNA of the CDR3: TGTGCCAGCAGCCCCGAGGGGCGGGAATTAACAAAAGCTTTCTTT. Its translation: CASSPEGRELTKAFF.

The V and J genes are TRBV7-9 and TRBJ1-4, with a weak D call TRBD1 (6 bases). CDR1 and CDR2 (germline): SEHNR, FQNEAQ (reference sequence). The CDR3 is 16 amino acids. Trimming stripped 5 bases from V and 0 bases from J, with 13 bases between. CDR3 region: CASSRGQFTTNEKLFF. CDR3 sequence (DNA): TGTGCCAGCAGCCGAGGACAGTTTACAACTAATGAAAAACTGTTTTTT. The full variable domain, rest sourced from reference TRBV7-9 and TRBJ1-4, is DTGVSQNPRHKITKRGQNVTFRCDPISEHNRLYWYRQTLGQGPEFLTYFQNEAQLEKSRLLSDRFSAERPKGSFSTLEIQRTEQGDSAMYLCASSRGQFTTNEKLFFGSGTQLSVL.

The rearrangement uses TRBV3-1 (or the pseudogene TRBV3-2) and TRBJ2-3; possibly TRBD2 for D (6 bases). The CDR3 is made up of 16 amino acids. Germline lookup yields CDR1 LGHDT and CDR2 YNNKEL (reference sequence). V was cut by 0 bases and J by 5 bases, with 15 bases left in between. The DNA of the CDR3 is TGTGCCAGCAGCCAAGAATCATCGGGGGTGGGAGATACGCAGTATTTT. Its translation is CASSQESSGVGDTQYF.

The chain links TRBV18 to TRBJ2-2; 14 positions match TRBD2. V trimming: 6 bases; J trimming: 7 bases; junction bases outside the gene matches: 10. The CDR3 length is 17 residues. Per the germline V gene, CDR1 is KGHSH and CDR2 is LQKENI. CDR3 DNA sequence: TGTGCCAGCTCCCTGACTAGCGGGGGGGCCGTCGGCGGGGAGCTGTTTTTT. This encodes CASSLTSGGAVGGELFF.

This CDR3 is CASSQVRDRGLAIFNEQFF. CDR3 bases: TGCGCCAGCAGCCAAGTCCGCGACAGGGGACTAGCCATTTTCAATGAGCAGTTCTTC. The chain combines TRBV4-1 with TRBJ2-1; D may be TRBD2 (9 bases). Looked up from germline, CDR1 is MGHRA and CDR2 is YSYEKL. The CDR3 loop spans 19 amino acids. Trimming took off 1 base at V and 6 bases at J, with 25 bases between the two ends.